The clone carrying this T cell receptor (beta chain) appeared a few times. This entry is derived from a study of cytomegalovirus exposure and HLA in healthy donors. The PCR employed 60 Vbeta primers together with 13 Jbeta primers. Profiled with immunoSEQ multiplex PCR; TCRdb holds only in-frame clones, not every one. The data contain roughly 110,000 clones, about 75% of them singletons. Germline lookup yields CDR1 LNHDA and CDR2 SQIVND (reference sequence). Between the trimmed V and J ends, which lost 5 bases and 3 bases, there was a span of 17 bases. The CDR3 is made up of 16 amino acids. The chain is built from TRBV19 and TRBJ1-5; D is perhaps TRBD1 (6 bases). The sample taken for sequencing was PBMCs. This TCR came from a woman aged 40 to 50 in good health and CMV-seropositive. In DNA, the CDR3 is TGTGCCAGTAGTTTACAGGGAATTGGTGTCAATCAGCCCCAGCATTTT. Its protein is CASSLQGIGVNQPQHF.